This entry lists 11 T cell receptor beta chains sequenced from one sample in a study of T cell changes during pregnancy in multiple sclerosis. Sequencing used immunoSEQ multiplex PCR; TCRdb keeps in-frame clones, though not all of them. The sample comprises about 40,000 clones, 75% to 90% of which are singletons, and approximately 5.1% rests with the top ten. Specimen: peripheral blood, collected in the first trimester of pregnancy. The receptors stem from a female donor in good health, enrolled as a control in a pregnancy study.

The chain links TRBV6-5 to TRBJ1-1; D ambiguous. Trimming removed 0 bases from V and 0 bases from J, with 5 bases in between. The CDR3 has 14 residues. The V gene's germline CDR1 is MNHEY and CDR2 SVGAGI. The CDR3 spells CASSYSEMNTEAFF. CDR3 coding DNA: TGTGCCAGCAGTTACTCGGAGATGAACACTGAAGCTTTCTTT.

This chain connects TRBV7-3 to TRBJ2-2; perhaps TRBD2 as D (6 bases). Germline V lookup: CDR1 SGHTA, CDR2 FQGTGA. This CDR3 is built from 17 residues. V was trimmed by 7 bases and J by 2 bases, leaving 20 bases between them. CDR3 residues: CASTRGPKAGNTGELFF. DNA for the CDR3: TGTGCCAGCACCCGGGGCCCTAAGGCGGGAAACACCGGGGAGCTGTTTTTT.

In this sample, this clone turned up once. The V and J genes are TRBV9 and TRBJ1-4; 8 nucleotides line up with TRBD1. The CDR3 has 15 amino acids. In germline, CDR1 is SGDLS, CDR2 YYNGEE. With V trimmed by 3 bases and J by 7 bases, 8 bases remained unmatched. CDR3 protein: CASSGGTGLSEKLFF. In nucleotides, the CDR3 is TGTGCCAGCAGCGGAGGGACAGGTCTAAGTGAAAAACTGTTTTTT.

In nucleotides, the CDR3 is TGTGCCTGGAGTGCCCCGGTTGAGGGCGGGAGGAGCGATGAGCAGTTCTTC. Translating it yields CAWSAPVEGGRSDEQFF. This sequence joins TRBV30 and TRBJ2-1, with 8 bases lining up with TRBD2. Germline V gene sequence: CDR1 GTSNPN, CDR2 SVGIG (reference sequence). This CDR3 is 17 amino acids long. V was pared by 1 base and J by 8 bases, with 16 bases of the junction left unmatched. Full variable domain (missing parts from reference TRBV30 and TRBJ2-1): SQTIHQWPATLVQPVGSPLSLECTVEGTSNPNLYWYRQAAGRGLQLLFYSVGIGQISSEVPQNLSASRPQDRQFILSSKKLLLSDSGFYLCAWSAPVEGGRSDEQFFGPGTRLTVL.

This clone was counted once. In DNA, the CDR3 is TGTGCCAGTAGTCCGCTACCCGACAGGGTATTCACCTACGAGCAGTACTTC. It specifies CASSPLPDRVFTYEQYF. The rearrangement joins TRBV19 to TRBJ2-7; 7 bases align to TRBD1. V shed 5 bases and J 2 bases; nucleotides not matched to a gene: 15. The germline V gene encodes CDR1 LNHDA and CDR2 SQIVND (reference sequence). The CDR3 extends over 17 amino acids.

This clone was found a few times. This chain links TRBV2 with TRBJ2-1; no clear D. V lost 4 bases and J lost 5, with 9 bases in between. This CDR3 has 13 amino acids. Germline V gene lookup returns CDR1 SNHLY and CDR2 FYNNEI. The CDR3 loop reads CASSVERDNEQFF. The CDR3 nucleotides are TGTGCCAGCAGTGTAGAACGAGACAATGAGCAGTTCTTC.

The chain has TRBV11-2 and TRBJ2-1, with 8 bases identical to TRBD1. With 5 bases clipped from V and 9 bases from J, the junction kept 9 bases outside the gene matches. The germline V gene encodes CDR1 SGHAT and CDR2 FQNNGV. The CDR3 length is 14 residues. As DNA, the CDR3 is TGTGCCAGCAGCCGGACAGGGAGTTTACGTGAGCAGTTCTTC. Translated, it gives CASSRTGSLREQFF. Complete variable domain (other parts from reference TRBV11-2 and TRBJ2-1): EAGVAQSPRYKIIEKRQSVAFWCNPISGHATLYWYQQILGQGPKLLIQFQNNGVVDDSQLPKDRFSAERLKGVDSTLKIQPAKLEDSAVYLCASSRTGSLREQFFGPGTRLTVL.

The chain combines TRBV5-1 with TRBJ2-1; TRBD2 matches 7 bases. Germline assignment: CDR1 SGHRS and CDR2 YFSETQ. The CDR3 sequence is 14 residues long. V lost 3 bases to trimming and J lost 8 bases; unmatched junction nucleotides: 8. As DNA, the CDR3 is TGCGCCAGCAGCTGGTGGGAGGGGCGGGATGAGCAGTTCTTC. Encoded protein: CASSWWEGRDEQFF. The variable domain in full, with the rest retrieved from reference TRBV5-1 and TRBJ2-1, is KAGVTQTPRYLIKTRGQQVTLSCSPISGHRSVSWYQQTPGQGLQFLFEYFSETQRNKGNFPGRFSGRQFSNSRSEMNVSTLELGDSALYLCASSWWEGRDEQFFGPGTRLTVL.

This CDR3 is CASSLGGAGNTIYF. The CDR3 nucleotides are TGTGCCAGCAGTTTAGGGGGGGCCGGAAACACCATATATTTT. V usage is TRBV27 and J usage is TRBJ1-3; perhaps TRBD1 as D (6 bases). V lost 2 bases to trimming and J lost 4 bases, with 9 bases between them. Germline-derived CDR1 and CDR2 are MNHEY and SMNVEV (reference sequence). The CDR3 length is 14 residues.

The V gene is TRBV14, the J gene TRBJ1-2, with D possibly TRBD1 on 5 matching bases. V lost 1 base to trimming and J lost 0 bases, with 6 bases between them. Germline V lookup: CDR1 SGHDN, CDR2 FVKESK. The CDR3 spans 14 residues. The CDR3 loop reads CASSQADTNYGYTF. The CDR3 DNA reads TGTGCCAGCAGCCAAGCGGACACTAACTATGGCTACACCTTC.

In this sample, this clone turned up once. The rearrangement joins TRBV9 to TRBJ2-3; D is unresolved. V was cut by 0 bases and J by 8 bases, with 7 bases left in between. The germline V gene encodes CDR1 SGDLS and CDR2 YYNGEE. This CDR3 spans 12 amino acids. This CDR3 reads CASSVDSGTQYF. In nucleotides, the CDR3 is TGTGCCAGCAGCGTAGATTCGGGTACGCAGTATTTT. Supplemented by reference TRBV9 and TRBJ2-3, the full variable domain reads DSGVTQTPKHLITATGQRVTLRCSPRSGDLSVYWYQQSLDQGLQFLIQYYNGEERAKGNILERFSAQQFPDLHSELNLSSLELGDSALYFCASSVDSGTQYFGPGTRLTVL.